The entry that follows covers one T cell receptor (beta chain) sequence. The TCR-sequenced patients were three responders to pembrolizumab. Trimming cost V 5 bases and J 7 bases; bases outside gene matches: 5. The CDR3 contains 15 residues. Germline assignment: CDR1 MRHNA and CDR2 SNTAGT. Measured with immunoSEQ multiplex PCR; TCRdb has only the in-frame clones, and not every one. The sample holds around 68,000 clones, approximately 78% seen once. This sample was included in a study of PD-1 blockade in mismatch repair-deficient tumors. The receptor was isolated from an adult with mismatch repair-deficient cancer. The V and J genes are TRBV6-4 and TRBJ2-1, with 13 bases identical to TRBD2. The sample here was peripheral blood, taken 2 weeks after starting pembrolizumab. CDR3 coding DNA: TGTGCCAGCAGTCCAACTAGCGGGAGGGGGAATGAGCAGTTCTTC. It is translated as CASSPTSGRGNEQFF.